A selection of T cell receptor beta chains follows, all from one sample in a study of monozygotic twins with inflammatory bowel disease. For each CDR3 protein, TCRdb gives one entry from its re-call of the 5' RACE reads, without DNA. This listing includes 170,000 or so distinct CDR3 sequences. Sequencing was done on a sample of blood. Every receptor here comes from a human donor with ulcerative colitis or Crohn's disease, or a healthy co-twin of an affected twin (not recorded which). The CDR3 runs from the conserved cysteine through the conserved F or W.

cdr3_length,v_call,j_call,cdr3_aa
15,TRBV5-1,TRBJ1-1,CASSMHRVENTEAFF
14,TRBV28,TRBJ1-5,CASSFRRSRQPQHF
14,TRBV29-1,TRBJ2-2,CSVLDRENTGDLFF
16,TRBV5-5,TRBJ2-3,CASSPRGASSTDTQYF
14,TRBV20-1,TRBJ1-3,CSARDRLSGNTIYF
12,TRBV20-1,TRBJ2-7,CSASDRAYEQYF
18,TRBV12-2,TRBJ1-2,CASRRSGTGGSTSYGYTF
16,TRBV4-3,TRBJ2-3,CASSQDRLARADTQYF
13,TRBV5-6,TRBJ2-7,CASSFGSNYEQYF
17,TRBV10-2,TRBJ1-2,CASRTPWDRASNYGYTF
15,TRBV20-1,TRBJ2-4,CSATPPHLSKNIQYF
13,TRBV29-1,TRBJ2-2,CSVENRVTGELFF
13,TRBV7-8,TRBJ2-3,CASRQKRTDTQYF
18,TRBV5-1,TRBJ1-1,CASSQQRQGDLLNTEAFF
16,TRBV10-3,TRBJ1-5,CAISEEDRGLNQPQHF
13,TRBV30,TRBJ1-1,CAWSGEVFTEAFF
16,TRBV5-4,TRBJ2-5,CASSLARGGDQETQYF
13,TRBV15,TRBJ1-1,CATSSLLNTEAFF
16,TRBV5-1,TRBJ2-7,CASSRTTSVGSYEQYF
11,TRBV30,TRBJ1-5,CAWGFNQPQHF
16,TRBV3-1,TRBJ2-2,CASSLSGSGDTGELFF
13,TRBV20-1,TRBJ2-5,CSARPPTGRTQYF
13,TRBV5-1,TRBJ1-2,CASSGGQDYGYTF
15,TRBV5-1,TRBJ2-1,CASSLGQGTYNEQFF
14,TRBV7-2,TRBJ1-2,CASSLATGGYGYTF
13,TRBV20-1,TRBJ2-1,CSASVVLTDEQFF
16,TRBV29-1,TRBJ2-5,CSVEDFRDRVLETQYF
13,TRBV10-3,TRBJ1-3,CAISESGGNTIYF
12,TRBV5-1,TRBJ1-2,CASSSVNYGYTF
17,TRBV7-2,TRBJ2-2,CASSFRGGIVNTGELFF
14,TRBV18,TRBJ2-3,CASSPPGQGGAQYF
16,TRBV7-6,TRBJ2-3,CASSTPGQGFEDTQYF
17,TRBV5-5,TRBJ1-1,CASSLGASWAGAEEAFF
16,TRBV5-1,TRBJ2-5,CASSLAGSLAGETQYF
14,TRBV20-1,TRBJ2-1,CSARDVAGGNEQFF
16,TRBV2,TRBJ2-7,CASSEVGSGPSYEQYF
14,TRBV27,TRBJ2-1,CASSREGPLNEQFF
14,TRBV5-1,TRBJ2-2,CASGRDSDTGELFF
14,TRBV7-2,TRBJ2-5,CASSLEQTARAQYF
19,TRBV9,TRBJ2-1,CASSPRGGEAPSSYNEQFF
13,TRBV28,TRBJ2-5,CASSPGQGKTQYF
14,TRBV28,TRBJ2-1,CATTGPGGRNEQFF
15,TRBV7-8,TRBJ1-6,CASSLGQIYNSPLHF
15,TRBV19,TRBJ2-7,CASSIVSGNSYEQYF
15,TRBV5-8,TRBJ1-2,CASSFPDRPSYGYTF
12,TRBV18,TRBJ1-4,CASSPLREKLFF
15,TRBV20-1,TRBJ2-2,CSAPLAGGNTGELFF
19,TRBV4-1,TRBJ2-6,CASSQDLPDRSSGANVLTF
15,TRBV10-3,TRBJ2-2,CAINQAGINTGELFF
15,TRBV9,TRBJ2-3,CASSATSARGDTQYF
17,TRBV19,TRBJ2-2,CASRNTRGLANTGELFF